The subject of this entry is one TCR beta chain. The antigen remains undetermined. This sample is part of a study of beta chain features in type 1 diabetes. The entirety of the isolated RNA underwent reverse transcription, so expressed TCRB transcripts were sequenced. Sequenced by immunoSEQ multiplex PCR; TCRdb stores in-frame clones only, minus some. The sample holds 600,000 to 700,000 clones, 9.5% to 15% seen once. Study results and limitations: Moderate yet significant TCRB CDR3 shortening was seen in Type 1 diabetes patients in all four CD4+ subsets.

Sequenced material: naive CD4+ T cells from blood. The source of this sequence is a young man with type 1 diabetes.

CDR3 nucleotide sequence: TGTGCCAGCAGCGTAGAAGGAACAGGAGCCACAGATACGCAGTATTTT. Translated, it gives CASSVEGTGATDTQYF. The rearrangement links TRBV9 to TRBJ2-3; possibly TRBD1 for D (5 bases). Trimming took 0 bases from V and 2 from J, leaving 13 bases between them. This CDR3 has 16 residues. Germline V gene data show CDR1 as SGDLS and CDR2 as YYNGEE.